The clone carrying this T cell receptor beta chain came up a few times. The data belong to a study of control samples from healthy donors and cancer patients. Germline CDR1 and CDR2: SGHTA and FQGNSA. The CDR3 extends over 14 amino acids. V lost 0 bases, J lost 5 bases, and 10 bases lay in between. Only in-frame clones appear in the TCRdb table, and some are missing; sequencing was by immunoSEQ multiplex PCR. This table holds approximately 87,000 clones, around 83% found once. This chain joins TRBV7-2 and TRBJ2-5; D gene ambiguous. This TCR came from a woman in her fifties or sixties in good health. Input material: blood. CDR3 sequence: CASSLALVGETQYF. For the CDR3, the DNA is TGTGCCAGCAGCTTAGCGCTAGTCGGGGAGACCCAGTACTTC.